Below are 16 T cell receptor beta chains sequenced from a single sample in a study of human T cells and chemical hapten exposure. One entry per CDR3 protein, called by TCRdb with MiXCR from the 5' RACE reads. This table has some 150,000 distinct CDR3 sequences, around 4.4% appearing once. Whole blood that had not been fractionated was the source of extracted total RNA. The receptors come from a female donor in good health.

This clonotype was counted many times. The chain joins TRBV20-1 to TRBJ2-3; 8 nucleotides align to TRBD2. Germline trimming cut 0 bases from V and 3 bases from J; bases unmatched to any gene: 5. Germline V gene data show CDR1 as DFQATT and CDR2 as SNEGSKA (reference sequence). This CDR3 has 15 residues. This CDR3 is CSARDPSGGTDTQYF. Here the CDR3 DNA reads TGCAGTGCTAGAGATCCCAGCGGGGGAACAGATACGCAGTATTTT.

V is TRBV12-3 or TRBV12-4 and J is TRBJ2-7; unclear D gene. Trimming cost V 2 bases and J 2 bases, with 7 bases left between them. The CDR3 runs to 13 residues. The CDR3, as DNA: TGTGCCAGCAGTTTAATCCGGGCCTACGAGCAGTACTTC. It specifies CASSLIRAYEQYF.

This clonotype has ten or more counts. The J gene is TRBJ1-5, the V gene TRBV28, with D possibly matching TRBD1 (6 bases). The V gene lost 6 bases and the J gene lost 6 bases, with 18 bases spanning the gap. Germline V gene data show CDR1 as MDHEN and CDR2 as SYDVKM. The CDR3 totals 15 residues. Here the CDR3 reads CASRTTGLGGQPQHF. In DNA form, the CDR3 reads TGTGCCAGCAGAACTACAGGGTTGGGTGGTCAGCCCCAGCATTTT.

This clonotype was seen repeatedly, ten times or more. V is TRBV20-1 and J is TRBJ2-7; 8 positions match TRBD1. The length of the CDR3 is 14 residues. Per germline, CDR1 DFQATT and CDR2 SNEGSKA (reference sequence). Trimming took 2 bases from V and 4 from J; bases not matched to a gene: 7. The CDR3 loop reads CSARTGTGEYEQYF. As DNA, the CDR3 is TGCAGTGCTAGAACCGGGACAGGAGAATACGAGCAGTACTTC.

This clonotype was seen many times. The CDR3 DNA follows: TGTGCCAGCAGCGTAGTGGCACGGGGGGACACTGAAGCTTTCTTT. Protein sequence: CASSVVARGDTEAFF. This sequence joins TRBV9 and TRBJ1-1; a weak D match, TRBD1 (5 bases). This CDR3 is 15 amino acids long. V was clipped by 0 bases and J by 3 bases, with 12 bases between them. Germline V lookup: CDR1 SGDLS, CDR2 YYNGEE. Looking up the rest from reference TRBV9 and TRBJ1-1 gives the full variable domain: DSGVTQTPKHLITATGQRVTLRCSPRSGDLSVYWYQQSLDQGLQFLIQYYNGEERAKGNILERFSAQQFPDLHSELNLSSLELGDSALYFCASSVVARGDTEAFFGQGTRLTVV.

In the case of this clonotype: Just one base apart from a much larger clone, this may be a read error. The chain joins TRBV6-1 to TRBJ2-1, with D unresolved. The length of the CDR3 is 13 residues. Germline CDR1 is MNHNS and CDR2 is SASEGT. The CDR3 sequence: CATLGSLYNKQFF. The CDR3 DNA is TGTGCCACCCTCGGGTCTCTCTACAATAAGCAGTTCTTC.

This clonotype was detected many times. CDR3 sequence reads: CASSSRALNTEAFF. As DNA, the CDR3 is TGTGCCAGCAGCTCCAGGGCTCTGAACACTGAAGCTTTCTTT. The V and J genes are TRBV7-2 and TRBJ1-1; the D gene is possibly TRBD1 (5 bases). Germline-derived CDR1 and CDR2 are SGHTA and FQGNSA. The CDR3 loop spans 14 amino acids. V was shortened by 4 bases and J by 0 bases, with 9 bases between the two germline ends.

This clonotype was counted at least ten times. The rearrangement uses TRBV15 and TRBJ2-6, with 14 bases fitting TRBD2. The CDR3 loop spans 18 amino acids. V shed 4 bases and J 4 bases; nucleotides not matched to a gene: 6. The germline CDR1 and CDR2 sequences are LNHNV and YYDKDF (reference sequence). CDR3 DNA sequence: TGTGCCACCAGCACGACTAGCGGGGGGGCCGCCGGGGCCAACGTCCTGACTTTC. Translating it yields CATSTTSGGAAGANVLTF.

This clonotype was counted many times. The V and J genes are TRBV27 and TRBJ2-5, with D possibly being TRBD1 (6 bases). Germline V CDR1 and CDR2: MNHEY, SMNVEV (reference sequence). CDR3 length equals 12 residues. Trimming left V 6 bases short and J 5 bases short, with 10 bases between. This CDR3 is CASSFRGETQYF. CDR3 in DNA: TGTGCCAGCAGCTTCAGGGGCGAGACCCAGTACTTC.

This clonotype showed up many times. This chain uses TRBV15 with TRBJ1-5; D gene ambiguous. V lost 0 bases to trimming and J lost 9 bases, with 15 bases between them. CDR1 and CDR2 (germline): LNHNV, YYDKDF (reference sequence). The CDR3 spans 15 residues. CDR3 loop: CATSRDRLLGAPQHF. The CDR3 DNA follows: TGTGCCACCAGCAGAGATCGCCTGCTTGGCGCGCCCCAGCATTTT.

This clonotype was detected a few times. The chain uses TRBV4-1 and TRBJ2-5; no clear D. V lost 1 base to trimming and J lost 4 bases, with 13 bases between them. The germline V gene has CDR1 MGHRA and CDR2 YSYEKL. This CDR3 is built from 15 residues. CDR3 residues: CASSQGGWVRETQYF. The DNA for the CDR3 is TGCGCCAGCAGCCAAGGGGGATGGGTAAGAGAGACCCAGTACTTC.

In its sample, this clonotype was seen many times. The V gene is TRBV20-1, the J gene TRBJ1-1; tentative D call: TRBD1 (6 bases). CDR1 is DFQATT, CDR2 SNEGSKA, per germline (reference sequence). V was cut by 6 bases and J by 0 bases, with 11 bases left in between. The CDR3 contains 13 residues. CDR3 nucleotide sequence: TGCAGTGCAGAGGACAGATTGAACACTGAAGCTTTCTTT. Translated, it gives CSAEDRLNTEAFF.

This clonotype came up a few times. V gene TRBV30 combines with J gene TRBJ2-1, with 9 bases aligning to TRBD1. The CDR3 consists of 16 residues. CDR1 is GTSNPN and CDR2 is SVGIG in the germline V gene (reference sequence). Unmatched junction bases numbered 7, after V lost 0 bases and J lost 4 bases. CDR3: CAWSVIGTGMYNEQFF. CDR3 DNA: TGTGCCTGGAGTGTAATAGGGACAGGGATGTACAATGAGCAGTTCTTC.

This clonotype was detected many times. CDR3 protein: CASSTAGESSSPLHF. CDR3 DNA sequence: TGTGCCAGCTCAACGGCAGGAGAAAGTAGTTCACCCCTCCACTTT. The V and J genes are TRBV18 and TRBJ1-6; D unclear. Trimming shortened V by 5 bases and J by 9 bases, and 17 bases separated the two germline ends. The CDR3 contains 15 residues. Germline-derived CDR1 and CDR2 are KGHSH and LQKENI.

Many counts were recorded for this clonotype. The CDR3 region has the DNA TGCGCCAGCAGCTTGCAGGATCAACATTCACCCCTCCACTTT. It specifies CASSLQDQHSPLHF. The V call is TRBV5-1, the J call TRBJ1-6; D unclear. V was trimmed by 1 base and J by 8 bases, leaving 10 bases between them. From germline, CDR1 is SGHRS and CDR2 YFSETQ. The CDR3 consists of 14 residues.

The CDR3 loop is CASSFQGCNEKLFF. CDR3 bases: TGTGCCAGCAGCTTCCAGGGCTGTAATGAAAAACTGTTTTTT. The gene calls are TRBV7-2 and TRBJ1-4; D may be TRBD1 (5 bases). The CDR3 has 14 residues. Deletions cut 3 bases from V and 4 bases from J, with 9 bases between. CDR1 is SGHTA and CDR2 is FQGNSA in the germline V gene.